Each of the 20 T cell receptor delta chains below was sequenced from the same sample in a study of gamma-delta chains in newborns, infants, children. TCRdb repeated clone calling on the reads with CATT. Of a few thousand delta-chain clones listed, approximately 3% are singletons. Sequencing used blood. The receptor source for this set is a child who was a newborn, infant or young child, either healthy, febrile or measles-vaccinated (not recorded which).

Comments on this clone: This DNA's translation differs at residue 13 from TCRdb's protein, which comes from a much larger clone; a read error is likely, and the protein shown is translated from the DNA. The gene calls are TRDV2 and TRDJ3; 7 bases are a match to TRDD3. Germline V CDR1 and CDR2: GEAIGNYY, EKD. The CDR3 is 16 amino acids. The CDR3 protein is CACDTWDTWDTRLMFF. The DNA for the CDR3 is TGTGCCTGTGACACCTGGGATACCTGGGACACCCGACTGATGTTTTTC.

This clone has more than one count but fewer than ten. This may be a read error: a much more frequent sequence differs by one nucleotide. This sample includes further DNA sequences coding for the same CDR3. The chain employs TRDV2 and TRDJ3, with 7 bases matching TRDD3. This CDR3 region has 18 residues. The V gene's germline CDR1 is GEAIGNYY and CDR2 EKD. The CDR3 region has the DNA TGTGCCTGTGACACCTGGGGGAGCCTCTCCTGGGATACCCGACAGATGTTTTTC. Protein sequence: CACDTWGSLSWDTRQMFF.

Remarks on this clone: Being one base from a much bigger clone, this may be a read error. This chain uses TRDV1 with TRDJ1, with D possibly matching TRDD3 (8 bases). Trimming took off 3 bases at V and 0 bases at J, with 35 bases between the two ends. The CDR3 has 23 amino acids. The germline CDR1 and CDR2 sequences are TSWWSYY and QGS. CDR3 in amino acids: CALGDPSSSEYWGPSLYTDKLIF. Here the CDR3 DNA reads TGTGCTCTTGGGGACCCTTCCTCCTCAGAATACTGGGGGCCCAGCTTGTACACCGATAAACTCATCTTT.

Comment on this clone: Since a much larger clone is just one base distant, this may be a read error. The chain combines TRDV2 with TRDJ3; 13 positions match TRDD3. The V gene's germline CDR1 is GEAIGNYY and CDR2 EKD. The CDR3 sequence is 22 residues long. Trimming at V came to 5 bases and at J to 2 bases, leaving 17 bases not matched to a gene. The CDR3 spells CACGRVTGGYEVSTWDTRQMFF. The CDR3 DNA sequence: TGTGCCTGTGGCAGGGTTACTGGGGGATACGAAGTTTCGACCTGGGACACCCGACAGATGTTTTTC.

This clone was seen many times. V usage is TRDV1 and J usage is TRDJ1; either TRDD2 or TRDD3 may supply D (5 bases each). The CDR3 length is 17 residues. Deletions cut 2 bases from V and 10 bases from J, with 26 bases between. CDR1 is TSWWSYY, CDR2 QGS, per germline. The CDR3 protein is CALGEGEPYVGWVRLIF. The CDR3 bases are TGTGCTCTTGGGGAAGGGGAACCCTACGTAGGATGGGTGAGACTCATCTTT.

This clone was detected a few times. TCRdb's protein for this DNA is that of a much larger clone and differs from the translation at residue 5, likely a read error; the protein shown is the DNA translation. This chain joins TRDV2 and TRDJ1; maybe TRDD3 (6 bases). In germline, CDR1 is GEAIGNYY, CDR2 EKD. V was pared by 3 bases and J by 0 bases, with 28 bases between. This CDR3 region has 20 residues. The CDR3 DNA reads TGTGCCTGTGACGCCGGAGGAGGATTTGGTGGGGGGCCTTACACCGATAAACTCATCTTT. It yields the protein CACDAGGGFGGGPYTDKLIF.

This clone was seen a handful of times. The TCRdb record carries a much larger clone's protein, which differs from this DNA's translation at residue 13; a read error is the likely cause, and the protein listed here is the DNA translation. This chain links TRDV2 with TRDJ3; TRDD3 matches at 7 bases. The CDR3 has 18 amino acids. Looked up from germline, CDR1 is GEAIGNYY and CDR2 is EKD. The CDR3 region has the DNA TGTGCCTGTGACACCGGTTGGGGGAGCTCCTGGGACGCCCGACAGATGTTTTTC. The encoded protein is CACDTGWGSSWDARQMFF.

Turning to this clone: TCRdb shows a much larger clone's protein in place of this DNA's translation, and the two differ at residue 5, likely through a read error; the protein shown is translated from the DNA. V and J are TRDV2 and TRDJ1; D is possibly TRDD3 (6 bases). Germline lookup yields CDR1 GEAIGNYY and CDR2 EKD. The CDR3 has 13 amino acids. Trimming cost V 3 bases and J 3 bases, with 10 bases left between them. CDR3 sequence reads: CACDFLGSDKLIF. The CDR3 nucleotides read TGTGCCTGTGACTTCCTGGGGTCCGATAAACTCATCTTT.

By share of the sample, this clone is large. Other nucleotide sequences in the sample specify the same CDR3. CDR3 DNA sequence: TGTGCCTGTGACACCGCGTGGGACGTCTCCTGGGACACCCGACAGATGTTTTTC. The encoded protein is CACDTAWDVSWDTRQMFF. J is TRDJ3 and V is TRDV2; D uncertain. CDR3 length equals 18 residues. Germline CDR1 GEAIGNYY, CDR2 EKD. Deletions cut 0 bases from V and 0 bases from J, with 11 bases between.

This clone rates as large. This specimen includes other DNA sequences encoding the same CDR3. The gene calls are TRDV2 and TRDJ2; 7 nucleotides agree with TRDD3. Looked up from germline, CDR1 is GEAIGNYY and CDR2 is EKD. The CDR3 spans 15 residues. V was pared by 0 bases and J by 0 bases, with 0 bases of the junction left unmatched. CDR3 sequence (DNA): TGTGCCTGTGACACCTGGGGGACTTTGACAGCACAACTCTTCTTT. This sequence encodes CACDTWGTLTAQLFF.

By its share, this clone is medium-sized (0.01 to 0.1%). The identical CDR3 is also encoded by other nucleotide sequences in the sample. The rearrangement uses TRDV1 and TRDJ1; 10 bases fit TRDD3. V shed 3 bases, J shed 3 bases, and the junction held 7 bases outside the gene matches. The length of the CDR3 is 16 residues. CDR1 TSWWSYY and CDR2 QGS come from the germline V gene. Here the CDR3 reads CALGDRDGGYADKLIF. In DNA form, the CDR3 reads TGTGCTCTTGGGGACCGCGACGGGGGATACGCCGATAAACTCATCTTT.

This clone was recorded a few times. This likely came from a read error, as a far larger clone is one base away. The rearrangement joins TRDV2 to TRDJ3; TRDD3 aligns across 7 bases. V shed 1 base and J 0 bases; nucleotides not matched to a gene: 8. This CDR3 has 19 residues. Per the germline V gene, CDR1 is GEAIGNYY and CDR2 is EKD. CDR3 nucleotides: TGTGCCTGTGACACTGGGGGACACCTAGACTCCTGGGACACCCGACAGATGTTTTTC. Residues: CACDTGGHLDSWDTRQMFF.

Concerning this clone itself: A far larger clone is one nucleotide away, so this likely arose from a read error. The chain couples TRDV2 to TRDJ3; 8 nucleotides align to TRDD3. Germline CDR1 reads GEAIGNYY; CDR2 reads EKD. The CDR3 covers 19 residues. V dropped 1 base and J dropped 0; count of bases not matched to a gene: 7. CDR3 nucleotides: TGTGCCTGTGACACTGGGGGATTTGGCAGCTCCTGGGACACCCGACAGATGTTTTTC. Its protein is CACDTGGFGSSWDTRQMFF.

With regard to this clone: A read error may be the cause here, since a much bigger clone is one base away. The rearrangement joins TRDV2 to TRDJ3; 12 nucleotides match TRDD3. Germline V lookup: CDR1 GEAIGNYY, CDR2 EKD. The CDR3 runs 20 residues. CDR3 protein: CACDSVLGDTSSWDTRRMFF. CDR3 bases: TGTGCCTGTGACAGCGTACTGGGGGATACAAGCTCCTGGGACACCCGACGGATGTTTTTC.

With respect to this clone: Only one base separates this from a far larger clonotype, so it likely reflects a read error. The DNA is left out, because the CDR3 cannot be placed on it with certainty; the CDR3 is given as TCRdb lists it. Different DNA sequences within this sample yield the same CDR3. V usage is TRDV2 and J usage is TRDJ3; the DNA was not used to check the table's D call, TRDD3. Germline V gives CDR1 GEAIGNYY, CDR2 EKD. Counting both end residues, the CDR3 totals 16 amino acids. CDR3 in amino acids: CACDTVGDWDTRQMFF.

This clone came up a few times. Since a much larger clone is just one base distant, this may be a read error. The chain has TRDV2 and TRDJ3; 12 bases line up with TRDD3. The CDR3 is 19 residues long. CDR1 and CDR2 (germline): GEAIGNYY, EKD. The CDR3 DNA reads TGTGCCTGTGACGCTCTGGGGGATACGAGCTCCCGGGACACCCGACAGATGTTTTTC. Its translation is CACDALGDTSSRDTRQMFF.

This clone was recorded a few times. TCRdb pairs this DNA with a much larger clone's protein that differs at residue 6, likely a read error; the protein shown was translated from the DNA. V gene TRDV2 combines with J gene TRDJ3, with 12 bases identical to TRDD3. After removal of 3 bases from V and 0 bases from J, the junction contained 8 bases not matched to a gene. The V gene's germline CDR1 is GEAIGNYY and CDR2 EKD. The CDR3 runs to 20 residues. The CDR3 coding sequence is TGTGCCTGTGACTCCGAACTGGGGGATACCAGCTCCTGGGACACCCGACAGATGTTTTTC. It yields the protein CACDSELGDTSSWDTRQMFF.

Concerning this clone: A read error may be the cause here, since a much bigger clone is one base away. Other DNA sequences in this sample translate to the same CDR3. The chain has TRDV2 and TRDJ2; 10 bases match TRDD3. Germline V CDR1 and CDR2: GEAIGNYY, EKD. The CDR3 contains 18 residues. CDR3 coding DNA: TGTGCCTGTGACACCGTAGGTACTGGGGGATCTTTGACAGCACAGCTCTTCTTT. Amino acid sequence: CACDTVGTGGSLTAQLFF.

This clone was detected a few times. The TCRdb protein, from a much larger clone, departs from this DNA's translation at residue 6, likely by read error; the protein shown derives from the DNA. The chain has TRDV2 and TRDJ3; 8 bases agree with TRDD3. There are 18 residues in the CDR3. Per the germline V gene, CDR1 is GEAIGNYY and CDR2 is EKD. The ends lost 0 bases at V and 3 bases at J; junction bases unmatched: 6. The CDR3 region has the DNA TGTGCCTGTGACACCGTGGGGGGATATGACTGGGACACCCGACAGATGTTTTTC. Encoded protein: CACDTVGGYDWDTRQMFF.

On this clone: The protein that TCRdb holds for this DNA derives from a much larger clone and differs from the translated DNA at residue 18, which likely indicates a read error; the protein shown here is translated from the DNA. J is TRDJ3 and V is TRDV2; 8 bases align to TRDD3. The CDR3 covers 20 residues. The germline CDR1 and CDR2 sequences are GEAIGNYY and EKD. CDR3 amino acids: CACDTGGWGTRSWDTRQIFF. For the CDR3, the DNA is TGTGCCTGTGACACCGGAGGCTGGGGGACCCGCTCCTGGGACACCCGACAGATATTTTTC.